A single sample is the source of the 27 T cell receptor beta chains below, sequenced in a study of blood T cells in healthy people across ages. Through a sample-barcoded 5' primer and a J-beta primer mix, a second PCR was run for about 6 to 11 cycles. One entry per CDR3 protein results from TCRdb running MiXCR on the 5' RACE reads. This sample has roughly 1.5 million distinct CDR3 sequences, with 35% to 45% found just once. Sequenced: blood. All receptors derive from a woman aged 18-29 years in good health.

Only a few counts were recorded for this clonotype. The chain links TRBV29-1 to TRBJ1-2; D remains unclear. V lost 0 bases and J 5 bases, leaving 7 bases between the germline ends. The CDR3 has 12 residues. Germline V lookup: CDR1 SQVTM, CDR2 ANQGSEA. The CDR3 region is CSVEDEQYGYTF. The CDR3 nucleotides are TGCAGCGTTGAAGATGAGCAGTATGGCTACACCTTC.

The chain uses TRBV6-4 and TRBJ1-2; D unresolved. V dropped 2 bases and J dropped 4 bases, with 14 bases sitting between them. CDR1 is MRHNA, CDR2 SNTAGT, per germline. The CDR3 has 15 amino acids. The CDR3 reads CASSDPIDNFYGYTF. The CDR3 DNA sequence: TGTGCCAGCAGTGACCCAATAGACAACTTCTATGGCTACACCTTC.

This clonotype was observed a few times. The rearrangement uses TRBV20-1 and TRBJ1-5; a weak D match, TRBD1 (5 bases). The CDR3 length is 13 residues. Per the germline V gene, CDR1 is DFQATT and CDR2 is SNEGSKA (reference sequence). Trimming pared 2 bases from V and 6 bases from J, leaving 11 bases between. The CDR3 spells CSARLQGTQPQHF. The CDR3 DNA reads TGCAGTGCTAGACTACAAGGGACTCAGCCCCAGCATTTT.

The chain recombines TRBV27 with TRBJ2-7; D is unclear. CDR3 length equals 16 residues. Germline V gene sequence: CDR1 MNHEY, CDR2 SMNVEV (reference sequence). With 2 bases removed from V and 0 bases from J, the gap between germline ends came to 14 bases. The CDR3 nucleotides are TGTGCCAGCAGTTTAAGTCTTTATCTTAGCTCCTACGAGCAGTACTTC. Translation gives CASSLSLYLSSYEQYF.

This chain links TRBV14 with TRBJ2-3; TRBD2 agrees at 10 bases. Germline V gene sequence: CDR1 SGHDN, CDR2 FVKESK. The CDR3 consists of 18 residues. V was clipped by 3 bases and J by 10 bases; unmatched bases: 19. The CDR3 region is CASSHLRGLAGVLNAQYF. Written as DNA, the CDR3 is TGTGCCAGCAGCCACCTCCGCGGGCTAGCGGGGGTGCTTAATGCGCAGTATTTT.

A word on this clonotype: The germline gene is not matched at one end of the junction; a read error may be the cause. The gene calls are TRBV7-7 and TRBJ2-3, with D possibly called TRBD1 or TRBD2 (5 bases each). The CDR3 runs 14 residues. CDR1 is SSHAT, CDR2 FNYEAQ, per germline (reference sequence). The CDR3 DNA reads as TGTGCTAGCAGCCCCGGGGCCAGGCCTGATATGCAGTATTTT. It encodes CASSPGARPDMQYF.

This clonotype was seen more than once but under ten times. DNA of the CDR3: TGCGCCAGCAGCCGAAACAGGGGGGTGACAGATACGCAGTATTTT. Its protein is CASSRNRGVTDTQYF. This rearrangement joins TRBV4-3 to TRBJ2-3; 8 bases are shared with TRBD1. The CDR3 runs to 15 residues. In germline, CDR1 is LGHNA, CDR2 YSLEER. Trimming removed 4 bases from V and 3 bases from J; junction bases left unmatched: 6.

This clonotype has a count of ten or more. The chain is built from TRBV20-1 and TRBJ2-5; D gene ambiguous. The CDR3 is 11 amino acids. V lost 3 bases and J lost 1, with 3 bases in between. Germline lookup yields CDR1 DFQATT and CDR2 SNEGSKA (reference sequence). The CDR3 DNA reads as TGCAGTGCTAGGGGCCAAGAGACCCAGTACTTC. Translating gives CSARGQETQYF.

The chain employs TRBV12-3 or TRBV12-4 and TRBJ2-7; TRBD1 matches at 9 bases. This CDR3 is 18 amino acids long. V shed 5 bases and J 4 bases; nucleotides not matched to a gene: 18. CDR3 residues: CASSHGPGQGLIGYEQYF. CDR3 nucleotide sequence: TGTGCCAGCAGTCACGGCCCTGGACAGGGGTTAATAGGGTACGAGCAGTACTTC.

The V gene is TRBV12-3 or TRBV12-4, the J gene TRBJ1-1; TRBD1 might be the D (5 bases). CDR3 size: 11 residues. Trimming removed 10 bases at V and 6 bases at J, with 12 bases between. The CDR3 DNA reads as TGTGCCACCAAGGGGACGTCTGAAGCTTTCTTT. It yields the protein CATKGTSEAFF.

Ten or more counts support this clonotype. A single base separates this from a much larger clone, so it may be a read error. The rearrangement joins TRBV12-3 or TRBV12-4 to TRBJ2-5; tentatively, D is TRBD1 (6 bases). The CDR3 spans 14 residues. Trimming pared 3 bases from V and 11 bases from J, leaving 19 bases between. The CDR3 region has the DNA TGTGCCAGCAGTTTGAACAGGGCCAACAATGAGCAGTACTTC. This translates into CASSLNRANNEQYF.

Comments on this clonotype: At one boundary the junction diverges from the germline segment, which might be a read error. CDR3 loop: CSARDSQEKLYF. DNA of the CDR3: TGCAGCGCCCGGGACTCCCAAGAAAAACTGTATTTT. The chain is built from TRBV29-1 and TRBJ1-4, with D possibly TRBD1 on 5 matching bases. CDR3 length: 12 amino acids. Germline CDR1 reads SQVTM; CDR2 reads ANQGSEA.

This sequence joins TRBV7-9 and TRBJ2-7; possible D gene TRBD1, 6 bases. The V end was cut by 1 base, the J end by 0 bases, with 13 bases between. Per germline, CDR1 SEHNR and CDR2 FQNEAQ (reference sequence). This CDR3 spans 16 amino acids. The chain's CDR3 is CASSLGAGVHSYEQYF. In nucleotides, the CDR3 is TGTGCCAGCAGCTTAGGGGCAGGGGTTCACTCCTACGAGCAGTACTTC.

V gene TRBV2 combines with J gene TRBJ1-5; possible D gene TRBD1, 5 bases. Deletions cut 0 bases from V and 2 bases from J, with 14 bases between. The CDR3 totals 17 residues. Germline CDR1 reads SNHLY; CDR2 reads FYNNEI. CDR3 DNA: TGTGCCAGCAGTGAAGCAGGAATCCTCAGGGGCAATCAGCCCCAGCATTTT. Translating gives CASSEAGILRGNQPQHF.

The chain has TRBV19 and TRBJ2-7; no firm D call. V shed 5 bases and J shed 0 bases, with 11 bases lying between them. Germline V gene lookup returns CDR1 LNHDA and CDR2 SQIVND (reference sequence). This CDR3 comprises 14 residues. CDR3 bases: TGTGCCAGTAGTTGGGCATCCGTCTCCTACGAGCAGTACTTC. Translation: CASSWASVSYEQYF.

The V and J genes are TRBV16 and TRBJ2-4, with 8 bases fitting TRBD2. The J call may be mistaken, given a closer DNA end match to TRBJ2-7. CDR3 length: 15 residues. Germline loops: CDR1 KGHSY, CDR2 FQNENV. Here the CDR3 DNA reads TGTGCCAGCAGCCACTATCGAGCGGGAGAAAGCGAGCAGTACTTC. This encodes CASSHYRAGESEQYF.

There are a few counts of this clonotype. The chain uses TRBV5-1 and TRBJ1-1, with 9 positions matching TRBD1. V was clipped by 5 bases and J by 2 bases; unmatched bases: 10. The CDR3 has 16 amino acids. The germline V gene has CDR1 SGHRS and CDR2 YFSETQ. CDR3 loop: CASRPQGARGNTEAFF. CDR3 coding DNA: TGCGCCAGCAGACCACAGGGGGCGCGGGGTAACACTGAAGCTTTCTTT.

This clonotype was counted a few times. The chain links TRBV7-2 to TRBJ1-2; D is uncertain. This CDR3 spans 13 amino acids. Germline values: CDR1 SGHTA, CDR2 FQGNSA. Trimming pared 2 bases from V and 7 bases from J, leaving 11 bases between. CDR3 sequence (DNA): TGTGCCAGCAGCTTAACTAGGGCGTCTGGCTACACCTTC. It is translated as CASSLTRASGYTF.

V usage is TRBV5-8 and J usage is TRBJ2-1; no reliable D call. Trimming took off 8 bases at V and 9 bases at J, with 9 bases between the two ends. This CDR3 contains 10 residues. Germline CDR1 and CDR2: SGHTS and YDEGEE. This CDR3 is CARTLSEQFF. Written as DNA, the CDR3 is TGTGCCAGGACTCTGAGTGAGCAGTTCTTC.

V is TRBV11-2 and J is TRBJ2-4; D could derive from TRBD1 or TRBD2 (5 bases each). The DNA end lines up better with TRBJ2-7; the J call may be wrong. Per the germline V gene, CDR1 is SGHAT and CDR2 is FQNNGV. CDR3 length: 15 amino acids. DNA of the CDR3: TGTGCCAGCAGCCCCCAGGGACGGACCCTCTACGAGCAGTACTTC. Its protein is CASSPQGRTLYEQYF.

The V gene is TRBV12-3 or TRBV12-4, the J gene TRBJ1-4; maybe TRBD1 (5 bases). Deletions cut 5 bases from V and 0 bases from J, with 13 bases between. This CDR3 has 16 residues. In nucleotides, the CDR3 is TGTGCCAGCAGTCTCCGGGGGGTTGCAACTAATGAAAAACTGTTTTTT. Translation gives CASSLRGVATNEKLFF.

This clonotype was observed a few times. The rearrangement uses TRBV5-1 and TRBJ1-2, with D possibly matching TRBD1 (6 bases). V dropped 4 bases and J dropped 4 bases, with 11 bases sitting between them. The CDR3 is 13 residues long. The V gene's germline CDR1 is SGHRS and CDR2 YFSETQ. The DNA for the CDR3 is TGCGCCAGCAGCGATACAGGGACCTATGGCTACACCTTC. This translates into CASSDTGTYGYTF.

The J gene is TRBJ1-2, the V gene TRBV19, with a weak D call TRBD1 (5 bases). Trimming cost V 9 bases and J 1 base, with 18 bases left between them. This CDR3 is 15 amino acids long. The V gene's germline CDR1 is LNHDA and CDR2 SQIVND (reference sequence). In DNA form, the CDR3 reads TGTGCCAGCCATTCCCGACAGACACTTAACTATGGCTACACCTTC. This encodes CASHSRQTLNYGYTF.

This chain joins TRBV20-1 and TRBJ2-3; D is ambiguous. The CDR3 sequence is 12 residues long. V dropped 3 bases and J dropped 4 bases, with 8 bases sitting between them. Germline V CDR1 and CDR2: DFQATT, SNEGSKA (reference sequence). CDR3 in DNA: TGCAGTGCTAGGTTTGCCCCAGATACGCAGTATTTT. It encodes CSARFAPDTQYF.

The CDR3: CASSQRYNEQYF. The CDR3 nucleotides are TGTGCCAGCAGCCAACGGTACAATGAGCAGTACTTC. The chain carries TRBV14 and TRBJ2-1; D is unresolved. The tail of the sequence fits TRBJ2-7 better, so the J call may be wrong. Germline loops: CDR1 SGHDN, CDR2 FVKESK. The length of the CDR3 is 12 residues.

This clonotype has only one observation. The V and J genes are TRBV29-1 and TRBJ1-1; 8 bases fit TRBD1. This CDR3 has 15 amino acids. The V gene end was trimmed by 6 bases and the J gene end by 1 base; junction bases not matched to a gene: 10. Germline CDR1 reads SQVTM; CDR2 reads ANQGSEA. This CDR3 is CSVKNLQGGNTEAFF. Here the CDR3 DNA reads TGCAGCGTCAAAAACCTACAGGGGGGGAACACTGAAGCTTTCTTT.

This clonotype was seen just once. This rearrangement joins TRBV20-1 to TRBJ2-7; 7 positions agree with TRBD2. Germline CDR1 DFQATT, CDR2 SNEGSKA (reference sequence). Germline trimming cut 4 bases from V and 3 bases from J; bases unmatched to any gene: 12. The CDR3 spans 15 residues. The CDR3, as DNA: TGCAGTGCTACTCTCTGGGCTAGCGGAGACTACGAGCAGTACTTC. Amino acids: CSATLWASGDYEQYF.